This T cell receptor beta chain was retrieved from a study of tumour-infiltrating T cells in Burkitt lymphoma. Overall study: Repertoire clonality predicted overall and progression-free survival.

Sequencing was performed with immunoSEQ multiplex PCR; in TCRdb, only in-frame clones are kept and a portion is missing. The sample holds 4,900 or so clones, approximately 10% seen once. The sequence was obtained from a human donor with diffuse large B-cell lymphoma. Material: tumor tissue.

In DNA form, the CDR3 reads TGTGCCGCTAGGCCCCTCCACTTT. Its translation is CAARPLHF. The chain links TRBV7-8 to TRBJ1-6; D gene ambiguous. The CDR3 spans 8 residues. Trimming pared 11 bases from V and 13 bases from J, leaving 6 bases between. From germline, CDR1 is SGHVS and CDR2 FQNEAQ.